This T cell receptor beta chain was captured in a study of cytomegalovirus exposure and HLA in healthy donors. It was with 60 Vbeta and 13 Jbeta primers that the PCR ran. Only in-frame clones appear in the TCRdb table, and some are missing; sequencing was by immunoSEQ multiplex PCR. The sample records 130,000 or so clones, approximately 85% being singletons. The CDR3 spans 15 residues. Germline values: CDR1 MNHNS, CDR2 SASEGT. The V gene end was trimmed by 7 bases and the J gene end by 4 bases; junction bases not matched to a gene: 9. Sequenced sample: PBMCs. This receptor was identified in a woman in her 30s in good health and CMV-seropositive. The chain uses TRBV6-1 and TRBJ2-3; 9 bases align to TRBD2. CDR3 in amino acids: CASIPLAGPPDTQYF. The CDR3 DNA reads TGTGCCAGCATCCCCCTAGCGGGGCCCCCAGATACGCAGTATTTT.